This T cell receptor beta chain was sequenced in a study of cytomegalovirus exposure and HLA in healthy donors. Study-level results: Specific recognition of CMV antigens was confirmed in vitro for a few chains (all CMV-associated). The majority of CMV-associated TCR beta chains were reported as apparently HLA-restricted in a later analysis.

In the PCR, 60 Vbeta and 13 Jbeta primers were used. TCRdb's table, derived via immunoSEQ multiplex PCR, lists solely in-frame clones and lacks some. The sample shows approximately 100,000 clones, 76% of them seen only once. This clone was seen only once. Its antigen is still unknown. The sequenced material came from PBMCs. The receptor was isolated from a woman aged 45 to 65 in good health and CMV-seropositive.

CDR3 protein: CAWSVSINQPQHF. CDR3 nucleotide sequence: TGTGCCTGGAGTGTTTCTATCAATCAGCCCCAGCATTTT. The rearrangement joins TRBV30 to TRBJ1-5; D is unresolved. Trimming left V 0 bases short and J 3 bases short, with 6 bases between. The CDR3 spans 13 residues. The germline V gene has CDR1 GTSNPN and CDR2 SVGIG (reference sequence).